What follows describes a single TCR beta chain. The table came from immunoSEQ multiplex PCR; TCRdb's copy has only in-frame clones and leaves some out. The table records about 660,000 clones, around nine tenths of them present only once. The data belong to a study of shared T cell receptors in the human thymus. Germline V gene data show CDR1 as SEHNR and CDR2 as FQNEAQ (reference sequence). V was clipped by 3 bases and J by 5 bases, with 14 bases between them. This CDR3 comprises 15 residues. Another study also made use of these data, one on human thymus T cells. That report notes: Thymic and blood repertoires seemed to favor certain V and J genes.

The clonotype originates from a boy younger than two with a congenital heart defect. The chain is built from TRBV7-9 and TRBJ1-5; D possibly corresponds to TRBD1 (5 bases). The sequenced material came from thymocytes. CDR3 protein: CASSFSGQGDQPQHF. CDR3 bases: TGTGCCAGCAGCTTTTCCGGGCAGGGCGATCAGCCCCAGCATTTT.